This entry describes one TCR beta chain. The data were obtained in a study of blood T cell repertoires in COVID-19. Study-wide background: COVID-19 samples collected from the United States, Italy and Spain covered acute and convalescent phases.

During active infection, Seattle patients enrolled and were then monitored through disease. Per the authors' pipeline: Reference gene primer amplification gave nucleated cell count estimates. Sequencing used immunoSEQ multiplex PCR; TCRdb keeps in-frame clones, though not all of them. The V and J calls and clone size come from that table; D and trimming were worked out from the DNA. This table has around 120,000 clones, around 90% appearing once. Sequenced sample: peripheral blood. This sequence originates from a woman aged 60-70 years with COVID-19, enrolled during active disease.

CDR3 region: CATEKTGLGEQYF. CDR3 DNA: TGTGCCACGGAGAAAACAGGGTTAGGAGAGCAGTACTTC. The chain joins TRBV5-6 to TRBJ2-7, with D perhaps matching TRBD1 (6 bases). Germline V gene sequence: CDR1 SGHDT, CDR2 YYEEEE. V lost 9 bases to trimming and J lost 7 bases, with 20 bases between them. The CDR3 runs 13 residues. Together with reference TRBV5-6 and TRBJ2-7, the CDR3 gives the full variable domain: DAGVTQSPTHLIKTRGQQVTLRCSPKSGHDTVSWYQQALGQGPQFIFQYYEEEERQRGNFPDRFSGHQFPNYSSELNVNALLLGDSALYLCATEKTGLGEQYFGPGTRLTVT.